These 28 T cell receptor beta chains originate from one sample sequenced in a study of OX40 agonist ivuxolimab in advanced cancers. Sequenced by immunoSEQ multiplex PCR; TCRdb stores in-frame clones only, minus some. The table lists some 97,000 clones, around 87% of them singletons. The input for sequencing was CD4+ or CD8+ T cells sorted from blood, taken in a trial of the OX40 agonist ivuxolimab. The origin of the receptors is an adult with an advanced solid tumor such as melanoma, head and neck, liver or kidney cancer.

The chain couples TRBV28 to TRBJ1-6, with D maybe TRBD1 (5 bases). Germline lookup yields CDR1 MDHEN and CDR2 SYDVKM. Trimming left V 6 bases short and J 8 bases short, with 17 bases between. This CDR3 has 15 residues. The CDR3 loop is CASRVLGGVYSPLHF. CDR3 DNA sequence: TGTGCCAGCAGAGTTTTGGGGGGGGTATATTCACCCCTCCACTTT.

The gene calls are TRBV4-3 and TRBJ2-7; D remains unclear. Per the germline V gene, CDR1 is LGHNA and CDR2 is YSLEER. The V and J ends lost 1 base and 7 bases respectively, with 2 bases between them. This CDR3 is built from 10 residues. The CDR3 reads CASSQAEQYF. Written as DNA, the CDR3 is TGCGCCAGCAGCCAAGCTGAGCAGTACTTC.

CDR3 nucleotide sequence: TGCAGCGTTTCATCCGGGACAGGGAATGAAAAACTGTTTTTT. This sequence encodes CSVSSGTGNEKLFF. The chain joins TRBV29-1 to TRBJ1-4, with TRBD1 matching over 9 bases. CDR3 length: 14 amino acids. Germline V gives CDR1 SQVTM, CDR2 ANQGSEA. The J segment lost 5 bases and the V segment lost 5 bases, leaving 6 bases of the junction unmatched.

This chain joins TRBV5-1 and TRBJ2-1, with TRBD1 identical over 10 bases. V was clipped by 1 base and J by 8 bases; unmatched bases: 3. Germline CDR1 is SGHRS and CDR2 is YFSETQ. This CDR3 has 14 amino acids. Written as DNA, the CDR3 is TGCGCCAGCAGCTTGAGACAGGGGGCCTATGAGCAGTTCTTC. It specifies CASSLRQGAYEQFF.

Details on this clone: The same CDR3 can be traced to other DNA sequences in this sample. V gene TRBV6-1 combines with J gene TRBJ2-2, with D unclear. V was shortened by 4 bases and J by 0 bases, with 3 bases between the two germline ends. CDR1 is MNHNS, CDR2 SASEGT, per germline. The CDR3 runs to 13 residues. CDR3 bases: TGTGCCAGCAGTGTCTCGAACACCGGGGAGCTGTTTTTT. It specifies CASSVSNTGELFF.

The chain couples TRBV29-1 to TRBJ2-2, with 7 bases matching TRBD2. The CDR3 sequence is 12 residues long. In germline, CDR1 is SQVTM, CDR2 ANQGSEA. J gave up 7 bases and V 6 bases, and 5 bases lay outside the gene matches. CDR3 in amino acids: CSVREAVGELFF. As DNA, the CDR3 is TGCAGCGTCCGGGAGGCTGTCGGGGAGCTGTTTTTT.

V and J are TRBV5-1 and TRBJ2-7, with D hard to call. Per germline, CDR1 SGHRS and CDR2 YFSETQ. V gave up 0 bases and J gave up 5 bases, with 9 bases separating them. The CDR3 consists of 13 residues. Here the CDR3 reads CASSLAGFNEQYF. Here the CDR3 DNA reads TGCGCCAGCAGCTTGGCCGGGTTCAACGAGCAGTACTTC.

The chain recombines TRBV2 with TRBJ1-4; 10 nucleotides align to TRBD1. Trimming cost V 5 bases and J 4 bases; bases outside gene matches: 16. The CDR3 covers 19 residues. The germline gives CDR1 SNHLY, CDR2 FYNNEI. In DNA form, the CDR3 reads TGTGCCAGCAGTTACGGGACAGGGGCTAATCGATTTCGTAATGAAAAACTGTTTTTT. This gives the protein CASSYGTGANRFRNEKLFF.

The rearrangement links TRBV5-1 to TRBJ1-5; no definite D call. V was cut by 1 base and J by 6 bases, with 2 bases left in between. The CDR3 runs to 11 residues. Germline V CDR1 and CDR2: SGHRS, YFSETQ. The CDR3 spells CASSLSQPQHF. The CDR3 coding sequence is TGCGCCAGCAGCTTGAGTCAGCCCCAGCATTTT. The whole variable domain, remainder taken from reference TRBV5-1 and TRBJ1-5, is KAGVTQTPRYLIKTRGQQVTLSCSPISGHRSVSWYQQTPGQGLQFLFEYFSETQRNKGNFPGRFSGRQFSNSRSEMNVSTLELGDSALYLCASSLSQPQHFGDGTRLSIL.

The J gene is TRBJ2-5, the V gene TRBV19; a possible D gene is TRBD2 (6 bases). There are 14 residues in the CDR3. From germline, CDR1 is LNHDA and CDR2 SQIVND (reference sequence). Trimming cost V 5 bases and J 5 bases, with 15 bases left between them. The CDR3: CASSQESSGETQYF. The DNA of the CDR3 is TGTGCCAGTAGTCAGGAGTCGAGCGGGGAGACCCAGTACTTC.

CDR3 bases: TGTGCCAGCGCCGGGACACACTTTCAGCCCCAGCATTTT. Translated: CASAGTHFQPQHF. V and J are TRBV7-3 and TRBJ1-5; possible D gene TRBD1, 6 bases. Germline CDR1 SGHTA, CDR2 FQGTGA. V lost 8 bases and J lost 6, with 14 bases in between. The CDR3 length is 13 residues.

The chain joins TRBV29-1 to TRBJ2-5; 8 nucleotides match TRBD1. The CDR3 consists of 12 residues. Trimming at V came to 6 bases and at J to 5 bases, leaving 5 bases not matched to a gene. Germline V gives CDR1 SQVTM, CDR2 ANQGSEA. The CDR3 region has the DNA TGCAGCGTAGACAGGGGAATGGAGACCCAGTACTTC. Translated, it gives CSVDRGMETQYF. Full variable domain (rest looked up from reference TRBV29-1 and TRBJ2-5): SAVISQKPSRDICQRGTSLTIQCQVDSQVTMMFWYRQQPGQSLTLIATANQGSEATYESGFVIDKFPISRPNLTFSTLTVSNMSPEDSSIYLCSVDRGMETQYFGPGTRLLVL.

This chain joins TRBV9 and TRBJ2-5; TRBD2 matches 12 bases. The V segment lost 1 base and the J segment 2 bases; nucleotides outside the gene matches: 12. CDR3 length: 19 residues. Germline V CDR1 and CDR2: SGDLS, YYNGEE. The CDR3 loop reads CASSVKPSGRAAIQETQYF. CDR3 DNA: TGTGCCAGCAGCGTAAAGCCTAGCGGGAGGGCCGCTATACAAGAGACCCAGTACTTC.

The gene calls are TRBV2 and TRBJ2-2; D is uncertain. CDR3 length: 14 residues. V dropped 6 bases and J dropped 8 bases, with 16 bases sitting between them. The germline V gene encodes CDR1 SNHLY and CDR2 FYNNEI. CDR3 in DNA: TGTGCCAGCAGCCTCGGTATGAGTATAGGGGAGCTGTTTTTT. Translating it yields CASSLGMSIGELFF.

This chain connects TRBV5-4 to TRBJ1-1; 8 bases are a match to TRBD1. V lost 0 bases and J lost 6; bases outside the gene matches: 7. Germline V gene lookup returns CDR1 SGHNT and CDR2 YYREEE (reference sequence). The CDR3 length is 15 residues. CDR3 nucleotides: TGTGCCAGCAGCTTGGATCAGGGGGCGATCGCTGAAGCTTTCTTT. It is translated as CASSLDQGAIAEAFF.

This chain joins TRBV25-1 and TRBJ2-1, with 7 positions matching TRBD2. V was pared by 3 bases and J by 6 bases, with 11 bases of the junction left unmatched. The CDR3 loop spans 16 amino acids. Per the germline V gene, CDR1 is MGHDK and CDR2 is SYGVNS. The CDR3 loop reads CASSDGEREELNEQFF. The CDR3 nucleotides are TGTGCCAGCAGTGACGGGGAACGGGAGGAACTCAATGAGCAGTTCTTC.

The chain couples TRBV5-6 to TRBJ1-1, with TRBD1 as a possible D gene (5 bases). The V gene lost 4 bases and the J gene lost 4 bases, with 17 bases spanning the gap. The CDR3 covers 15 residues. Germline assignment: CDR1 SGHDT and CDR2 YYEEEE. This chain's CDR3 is CASSIGTIKGTEAFF. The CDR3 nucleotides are TGTGCCAGCAGCATCGGGACCATCAAGGGCACTGAAGCTTTCTTT.

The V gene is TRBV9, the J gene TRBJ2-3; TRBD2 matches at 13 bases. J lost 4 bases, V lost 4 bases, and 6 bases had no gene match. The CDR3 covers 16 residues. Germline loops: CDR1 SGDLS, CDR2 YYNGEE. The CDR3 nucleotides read TGTGCCAGCAGCCCATGGACTAGCGGGAGTTCAGATACGCAGTATTTT. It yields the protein CASSPWTSGSSDTQYF.

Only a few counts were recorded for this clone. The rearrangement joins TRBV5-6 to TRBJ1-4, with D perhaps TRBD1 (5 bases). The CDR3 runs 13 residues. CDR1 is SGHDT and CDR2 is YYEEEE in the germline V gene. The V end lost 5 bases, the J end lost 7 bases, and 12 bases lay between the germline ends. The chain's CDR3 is CASRPQGSEKLFF. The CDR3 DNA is TGTGCCAGCAGACCGCAGGGAAGTGAAAAACTGTTTTTT. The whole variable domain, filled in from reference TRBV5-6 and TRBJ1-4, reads DAGVTQSPTHLIKTRGQQVTLRCSPKSGHDTVSWYQQALGQGPQFIFQYYEEEERQRGNFPDRFSGHQFPNYSSELNVNALLLGDSALYLCASRPQGSEKLFFGSGTQLSVL.

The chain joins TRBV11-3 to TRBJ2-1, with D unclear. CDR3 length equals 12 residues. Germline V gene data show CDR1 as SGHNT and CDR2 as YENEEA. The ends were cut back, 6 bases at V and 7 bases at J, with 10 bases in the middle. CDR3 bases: TGTGCCAGCAGACACCTCAGAAATGAGCAGTTCTTC. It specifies CASRHLRNEQFF.

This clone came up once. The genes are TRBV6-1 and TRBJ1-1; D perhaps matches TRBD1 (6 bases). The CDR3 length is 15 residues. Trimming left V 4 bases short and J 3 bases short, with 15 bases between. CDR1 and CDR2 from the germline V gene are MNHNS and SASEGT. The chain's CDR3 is CASSGRTVWDTEAFF. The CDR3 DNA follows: TGTGCCAGCAGTGGTCGGACAGTTTGGGACACTGAAGCTTTCTTT.

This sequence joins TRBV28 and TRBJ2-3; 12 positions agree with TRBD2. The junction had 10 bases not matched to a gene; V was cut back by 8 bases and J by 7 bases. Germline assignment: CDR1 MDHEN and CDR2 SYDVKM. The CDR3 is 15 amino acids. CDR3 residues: CASCPTSGRPYTQYF. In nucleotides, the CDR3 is TGTGCCAGCTGCCCCACTAGCGGGAGGCCTTATACGCAGTATTTT.

The CDR3 bases are TGTGCCAGTAAATTGACGGGGAACAATCAGCCCCAGCATTTT. Translated, it gives CASKLTGNNQPQHF. The rearrangement joins TRBV19 to TRBJ1-5; D is uncertain. Trimming left V 7 bases short and J 3 bases short, with 13 bases between. This CDR3 is 14 amino acids long. The germline V gene encodes CDR1 LNHDA and CDR2 SQIVND (reference sequence).

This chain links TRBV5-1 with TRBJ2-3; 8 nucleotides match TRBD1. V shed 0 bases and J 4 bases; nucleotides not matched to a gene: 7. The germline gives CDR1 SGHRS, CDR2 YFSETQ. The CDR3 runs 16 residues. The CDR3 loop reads CASSLVGAGGADTQYF. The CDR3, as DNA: TGCGCCAGCAGCTTGGTTGGGGCAGGGGGCGCAGATACGCAGTATTTT.

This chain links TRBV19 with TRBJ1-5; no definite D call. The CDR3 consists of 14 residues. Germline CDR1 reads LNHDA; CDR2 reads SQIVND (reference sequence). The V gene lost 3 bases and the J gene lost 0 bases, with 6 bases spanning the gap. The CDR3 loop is CASSIAGSNQPQHF. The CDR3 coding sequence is TGTGCCAGTAGTATTGCAGGTAGCAATCAGCCCCAGCATTTT.

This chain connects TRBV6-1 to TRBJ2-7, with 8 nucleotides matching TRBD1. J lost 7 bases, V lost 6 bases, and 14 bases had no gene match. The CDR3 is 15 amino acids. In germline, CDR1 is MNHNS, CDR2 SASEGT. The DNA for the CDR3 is TGTGCCAGCAGGGAATCGGGCAGGGGGCTGTGGGAGCAGTACTTC. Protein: CASRESGRGLWEQYF.

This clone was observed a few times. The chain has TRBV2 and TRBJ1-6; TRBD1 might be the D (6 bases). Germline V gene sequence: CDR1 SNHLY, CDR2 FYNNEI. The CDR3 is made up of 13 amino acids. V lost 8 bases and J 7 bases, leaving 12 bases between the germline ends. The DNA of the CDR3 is TGTGCCAGCTCGACCGGGACAAATTCACCCCTCCACTTT. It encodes CASSTGTNSPLHF.

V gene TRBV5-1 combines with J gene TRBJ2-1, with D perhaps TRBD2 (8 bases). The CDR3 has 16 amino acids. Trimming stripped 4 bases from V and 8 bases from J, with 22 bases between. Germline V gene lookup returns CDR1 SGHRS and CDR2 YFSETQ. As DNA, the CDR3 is TGCGCCAGCAGCCCGACAGGGCAGATAGCGGGATATGAGCAGTTCTTC. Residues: CASSPTGQIAGYEQFF.